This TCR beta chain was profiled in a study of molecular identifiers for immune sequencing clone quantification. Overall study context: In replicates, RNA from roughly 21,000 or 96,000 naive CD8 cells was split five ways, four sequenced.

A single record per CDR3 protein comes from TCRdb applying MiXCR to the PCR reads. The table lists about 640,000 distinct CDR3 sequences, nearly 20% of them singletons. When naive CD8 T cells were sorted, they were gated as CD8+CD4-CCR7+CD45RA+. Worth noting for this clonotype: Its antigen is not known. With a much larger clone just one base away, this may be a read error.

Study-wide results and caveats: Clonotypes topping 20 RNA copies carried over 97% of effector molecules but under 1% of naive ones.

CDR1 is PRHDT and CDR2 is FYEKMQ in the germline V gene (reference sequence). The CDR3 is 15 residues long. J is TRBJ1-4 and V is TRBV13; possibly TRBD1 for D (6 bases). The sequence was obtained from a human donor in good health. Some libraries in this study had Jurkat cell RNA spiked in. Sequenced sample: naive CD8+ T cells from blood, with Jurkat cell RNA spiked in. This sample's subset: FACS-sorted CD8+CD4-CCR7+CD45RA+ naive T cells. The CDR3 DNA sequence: TGTGCCAGCAGCTTGAAGGGGGGAGCTAATGAAAAACCGTTTTTT. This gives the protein CASSLKGGANEKPFF.